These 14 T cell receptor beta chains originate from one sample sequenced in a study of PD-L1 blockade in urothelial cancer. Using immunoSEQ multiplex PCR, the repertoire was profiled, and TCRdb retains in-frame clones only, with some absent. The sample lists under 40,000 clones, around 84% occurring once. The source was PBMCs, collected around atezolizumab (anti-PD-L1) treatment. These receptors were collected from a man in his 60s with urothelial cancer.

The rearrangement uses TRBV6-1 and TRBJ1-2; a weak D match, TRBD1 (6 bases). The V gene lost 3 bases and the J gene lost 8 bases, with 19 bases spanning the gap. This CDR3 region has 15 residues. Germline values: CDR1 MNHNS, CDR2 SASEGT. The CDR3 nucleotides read TGTGCCAGCAGTGACCTGACACTACAGGGAAGCGGCTACACCTTC. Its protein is CASSDLTLQGSGYTF.

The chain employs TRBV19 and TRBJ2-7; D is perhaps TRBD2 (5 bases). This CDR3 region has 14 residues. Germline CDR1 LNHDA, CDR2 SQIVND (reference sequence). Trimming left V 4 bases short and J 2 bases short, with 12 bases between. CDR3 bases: TGTGCCAGTAGTAGGGCAGCGGAGACCTACGAGCAGTACTTC. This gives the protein CASSRAAETYEQYF.

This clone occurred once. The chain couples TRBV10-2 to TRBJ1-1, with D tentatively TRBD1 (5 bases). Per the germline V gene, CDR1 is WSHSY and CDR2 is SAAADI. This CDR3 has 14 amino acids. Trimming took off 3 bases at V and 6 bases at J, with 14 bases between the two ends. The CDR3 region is CASSEPGRLAEAFF. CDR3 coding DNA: TGCGCCAGCAGTGAACCAGGGCGGCTTGCTGAAGCTTTCTTT.

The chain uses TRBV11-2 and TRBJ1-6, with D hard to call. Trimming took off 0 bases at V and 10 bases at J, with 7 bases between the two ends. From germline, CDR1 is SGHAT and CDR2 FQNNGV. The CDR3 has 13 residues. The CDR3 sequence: CASSLDRFSPLHF. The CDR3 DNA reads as TGTGCCAGCAGCTTAGATCGGTTCTCACCCCTCCACTTT.

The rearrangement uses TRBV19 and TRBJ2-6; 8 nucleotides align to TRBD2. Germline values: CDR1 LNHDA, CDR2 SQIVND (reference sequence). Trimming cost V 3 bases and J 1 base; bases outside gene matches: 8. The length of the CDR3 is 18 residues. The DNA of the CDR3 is TGTGCCAGTAGTATGGGCCTAGCGGGCCGGTCTGGGGCCAACGTCCTGACTTTC. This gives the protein CASSMGLAGRSGANVLTF.

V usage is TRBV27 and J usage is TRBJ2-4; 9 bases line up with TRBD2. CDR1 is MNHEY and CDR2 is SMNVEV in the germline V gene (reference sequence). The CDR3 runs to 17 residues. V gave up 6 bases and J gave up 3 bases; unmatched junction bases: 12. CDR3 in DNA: TGTGCCAGCAGGCCATTATTAGCGGGAGTGGGCAAAAACATTCAGTACTTC. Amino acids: CASRPLLAGVGKNIQYF.

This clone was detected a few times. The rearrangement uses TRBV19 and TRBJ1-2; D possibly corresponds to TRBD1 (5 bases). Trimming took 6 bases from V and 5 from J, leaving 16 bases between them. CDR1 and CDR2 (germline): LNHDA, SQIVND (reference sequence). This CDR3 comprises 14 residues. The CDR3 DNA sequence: TGTGCCAGTAGGGCCGGACCAGGGCGGTATGGCTACACCTTC. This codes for CASRAGPGRYGYTF.

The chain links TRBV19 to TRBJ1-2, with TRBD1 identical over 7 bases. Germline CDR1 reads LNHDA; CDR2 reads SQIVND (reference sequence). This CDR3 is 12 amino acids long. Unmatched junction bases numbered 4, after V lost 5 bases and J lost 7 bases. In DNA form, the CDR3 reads TGTGCCAGTAGTCCGGGACAGCTTGGCTACACCTTC. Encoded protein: CASSPGQLGYTF.

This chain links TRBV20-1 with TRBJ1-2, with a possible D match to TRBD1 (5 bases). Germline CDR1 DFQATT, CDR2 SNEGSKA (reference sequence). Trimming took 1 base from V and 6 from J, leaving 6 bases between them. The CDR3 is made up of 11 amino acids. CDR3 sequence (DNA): TGCAGTGCTAGAGCAGGGAATGGCTACACCTTC. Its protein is CSARAGNGYTF.

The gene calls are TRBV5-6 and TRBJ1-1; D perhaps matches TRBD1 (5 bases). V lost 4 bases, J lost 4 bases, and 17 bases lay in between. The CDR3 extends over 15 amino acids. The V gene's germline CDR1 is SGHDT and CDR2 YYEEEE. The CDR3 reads CASSPAGGTGTEAFF. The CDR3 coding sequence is TGTGCCAGCAGCCCCGCCGGGGGGACTGGCACTGAAGCTTTCTTT. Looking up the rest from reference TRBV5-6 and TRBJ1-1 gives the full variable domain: DAGVTQSPTHLIKTRGQQVTLRCSPKSGHDTVSWYQQALGQGPQFIFQYYEEEERQRGNFPDRFSGHQFPNYSSELNVNALLLGDSALYLCASSPAGGTGTEAFFGQGTRLTVV.

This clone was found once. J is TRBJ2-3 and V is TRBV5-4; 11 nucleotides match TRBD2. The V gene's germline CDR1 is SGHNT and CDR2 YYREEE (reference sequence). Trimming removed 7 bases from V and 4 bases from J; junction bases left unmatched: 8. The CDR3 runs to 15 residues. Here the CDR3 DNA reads TGTGCCAGCGCCGTCGGGACTAGCGGCCCAGATACGCAGTATTTT. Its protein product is CASAVGTSGPDTQYF.

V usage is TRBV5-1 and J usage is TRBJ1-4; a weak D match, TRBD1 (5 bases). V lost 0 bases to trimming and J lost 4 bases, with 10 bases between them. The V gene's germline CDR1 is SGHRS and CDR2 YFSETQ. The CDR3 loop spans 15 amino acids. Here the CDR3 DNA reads TGCGCCAGCAGCTTGGGGCAGGGAAGTAATGAAAAACTGTTTTTT. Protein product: CASSLGQGSNEKLFF.

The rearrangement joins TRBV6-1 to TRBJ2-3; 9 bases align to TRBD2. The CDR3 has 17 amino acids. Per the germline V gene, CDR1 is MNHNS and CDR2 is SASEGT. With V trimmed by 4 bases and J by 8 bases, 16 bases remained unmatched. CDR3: CASSATPPVAGGGTQYF. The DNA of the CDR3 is TGTGCCAGCAGTGCCACACCACCTGTGGCGGGAGGGGGTACGCAGTATTTT.

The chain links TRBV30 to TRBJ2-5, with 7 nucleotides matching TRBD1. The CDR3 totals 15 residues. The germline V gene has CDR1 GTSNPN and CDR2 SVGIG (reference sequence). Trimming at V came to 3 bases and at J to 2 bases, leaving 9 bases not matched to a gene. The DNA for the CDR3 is TGTGCCTGGAGAAACCGACAGGGACGGCAAGAGACCCAGTACTTC. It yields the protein CAWRNRQGRQETQYF.